Below, 22 T cell receptor beta chains from the same sample are listed, as sequenced in a study of control samples from healthy donors and cancer patients. The protocol was immunoSEQ multiplex PCR, while the TCRdb copy is restricted to in-frame clones and leaves out a portion. This sample has 150,000 or so clones; 94% occur once, and the top ten carry about an eighth. Input material: blood. The receptors here all came from a man aged 35 to 55 in good health.

The rearrangement uses TRBV7-9 and TRBJ2-5; TRBD1 might be the D (6 bases). The V gene lost 0 bases and the J gene lost 3 bases, with 14 bases spanning the gap. There are 16 residues in the CDR3. Germline V gene data show CDR1 as SEHNR and CDR2 as FQNEAQ (reference sequence). The CDR3 DNA sequence: TGTGCCAGCAGCTTAGCAGGCTGGGGGCGAAAAGAGACCCAGTACTTC. It translates to CASSLAGWGRKETQYF. Full variable domain (missing parts from reference TRBV7-9 and TRBJ2-5): DTGVSQNPRHKITKRGQNVTFRCDPISEHNRLYWYRQTLGQGPEFLTYFQNEAQLEKSRLLSDRFSAERPKGSFSTLEIQRTEQGDSAMYLCASSLAGWGRKETQYFGPGTRLLVL.

The CDR3 region is CASSRDRSTNEKLFF. In DNA, the CDR3 is TGCGCCAGCAGCCGAGACCGATCAACTAATGAAAAACTGTTTTTT. The chain employs TRBV4-1 and TRBJ1-4; the D is unclear. Trimming pared 4 bases from V and 0 bases from J, leaving 9 bases between. This CDR3 comprises 15 residues. In germline, CDR1 is MGHRA, CDR2 YSYEKL.

V usage is TRBV6-5 and J usage is TRBJ1-3; 7 nucleotides match TRBD1. CDR3 length equals 15 residues. Germline V gene data show CDR1 as MNHEY and CDR2 as SVGAGI. V shed 6 bases and J 0 bases; nucleotides not matched to a gene: 5. The DNA for the CDR3 is TGTGCCAGCAGCGACAGGGCCCACTCTGGAAACACCATATATTTT. Amino acids: CASSDRAHSGNTIYF.

The V call is TRBV5-6, the J call TRBJ1-2; D not resolved. Germline CDR1 and CDR2: SGHDT and YYEEEE. The V end lost 3 bases, the J end lost 5 bases, and 5 bases lay between the germline ends. The CDR3 contains 11 residues. The CDR3 coding sequence is TGTGCCAGCAGCTCTGGATATGGCTACACCTTC. Translation: CASSSGYGYTF.

The gene calls are TRBV4-1 and TRBJ2-2, with 11 bases matching TRBD2. This CDR3 has 16 residues. Unmatched junction bases numbered 6, after V lost 3 bases and J lost 6 bases. Germline CDR1 reads MGHRA; CDR2 reads YSYEKL. CDR3 in amino acids: CASSHSSTSGAGELFF. The CDR3, as DNA: TGCGCCAGCAGCCACAGCTCGACTAGCGGGGCCGGGGAGCTGTTTTTT.

This clone was counted once. This chain connects TRBV24-1 to TRBJ2-1, with 8 bases that match TRBD2. Trimming at V came to 5 bases and at J to 7 bases, leaving 12 bases not matched to a gene. Germline CDR1 is KGHDR and CDR2 is SFDVKD. This CDR3 contains 16 residues. In nucleotides, the CDR3 is TGTGCCACCAGTGCCGGGCCAGGACTAGCTATTAATGAGCAGTTCTTC. Its protein product is CATSAGPGLAINEQFF.

The chain recombines TRBV24-1 with TRBJ2-3; 13 positions agree with TRBD2. CDR1 is KGHDR and CDR2 is SFDVKD in the germline V gene. V lost 4 bases and J lost 7; bases outside the gene matches: 4. The CDR3 has 15 amino acids. CDR3 region: CATSEPLAGGHTQYF. In DNA, the CDR3 is TGTGCCACCAGTGAGCCACTAGCGGGAGGGCATACGCAGTATTTT.

The chain joins TRBV3-1 (or the pseudogene TRBV3-2) to TRBJ1-1, with no clear D. The CDR3 contains 14 residues. The germline gives CDR1 LGHDT, CDR2 YNNKEL (reference sequence). V was trimmed by 1 base and J by 9 bases, leaving 15 bases between them. CDR3 loop: CASSQVGLEGKAFF. In nucleotides, the CDR3 is TGTGCCAGCAGCCAAGTTGGCTTGGAGGGCAAAGCTTTCTTT.

The rearrangement links TRBV11-1 to TRBJ1-6; D may be TRBD1 (5 bases). The ends were cut back, 1 base at V and 7 bases at J, with 5 bases in the middle. CDR3 length equals 13 residues. Germline V gene lookup returns CDR1 SGHAT and CDR2 FQDESV (reference sequence). The CDR3 loop is CASSLGQNSPLHF. The CDR3, as DNA: TGTGCCAGCAGCTTAGGACAGAATTCACCCCTCCACTTT.

The chain joins TRBV29-1 to TRBJ2-7; 10 positions match TRBD2. This CDR3 has 14 amino acids. Germline CDR1 and CDR2: SQVTM and ANQGSEA. With V trimmed by 2 bases and J by 6 bases, 7 bases remained unmatched. The CDR3 is CSVELAGAYCEQYF. CDR3 DNA sequence: TGCAGCGTTGAACTAGCGGGGGCCTACTGCGAGCAGTACTTC.

The chain uses TRBV3-1 (or the pseudogene TRBV3-2) and TRBJ2-7, with 7 bases aligning to TRBD1. The V segment lost 4 bases and the J segment 3 bases; nucleotides outside the gene matches: 3. The CDR3 runs to 13 residues. Germline CDR1 LGHDT, CDR2 YNNKEL (reference sequence). For the CDR3, the DNA is TGTGCCAGCAGCCCTCGGGACAGCTACGAGCAGTACTTC. Translation gives CASSPRDSYEQYF.

The genes are TRBV12-2 and TRBJ1-5. TRBV12-2 is termed a pseudogene. The CDR3 has 15 amino acids. CDR3 loop: CASRLAFRSNQPQHF. CDR3 DNA: TGTGCAAGTCGCTTAGCCTTTCGTAGCAATCAGCCCCAGCATTTT.

In this sample, this clone turned up once. Here the CDR3 DNA reads TGCGCCAGCAGGCGTACAGGGGCGGGGAACACTGAAGCTTTCTTT. Encoded protein: CASRRTGAGNTEAFF. The V call is TRBV5-1, the J call TRBJ1-1; TRBD1 matches at 7 bases. J lost 1 base, V lost 5 bases, and 8 bases had no gene match. Germline V CDR1 and CDR2: SGHRS, YFSETQ. This CDR3 comprises 15 residues.

V is TRBV5-4 and J is TRBJ1-2, with D uncertain. The CDR3 is 14 residues long. Germline-derived CDR1 and CDR2 are SGHNT and YYREEE (reference sequence). V lost 2 bases and J lost 4, with 12 bases in between. The CDR3 region is CASSFWSRSYGYTF. The CDR3 DNA reads as TGTGCCAGCAGCTTCTGGTCAAGAAGCTATGGCTACACCTTC.

The chain couples TRBV9 to TRBJ1-5; no definite D call. Germline V lookup: CDR1 SGDLS, CDR2 YYNGEE. V shed 0 bases and J shed 4 bases, with 5 bases lying between them. The CDR3 length is 13 residues. The CDR3 is CASSVGENQPQHF. The CDR3 bases are TGTGCCAGCAGCGTAGGAGAGAATCAGCCCCAGCATTTT.

The chain links TRBV7-6 to TRBJ2-7; D may match TRBD1 or TRBD2 (5 bases each). From germline, CDR1 is SGHVS and CDR2 FNYEAQ. V lost 0 bases and J lost 4, with 16 bases in between. This CDR3 spans 16 amino acids. In DNA, the CDR3 is TGTGCCAGCAGCTTAGCGTTCCGGGACCCAATTTACGAGCAGTACTTC. This codes for CASSLAFRDPIYEQYF.

The V and J genes are TRBV4-3 and TRBJ2-1, with 8 bases lining up with TRBD1. The CDR3 extends over 15 amino acids. CDR1 LGHNA and CDR2 YSLEER come from the germline V gene. J gave up 4 bases and V 0 bases, and 2 bases lay outside the gene matches. The CDR3 bases are TGCGCCAGCAGCCAAGAGGGACAGGAGTACAATGAGCAGTTCTTC. Translating it yields CASSQEGQEYNEQFF.

The chain links TRBV7-8 to TRBJ2-2, with D possibly being TRBD1 (6 bases). V was clipped by 5 bases and J by 4 bases, with 14 bases between them. This CDR3 has 15 amino acids. Germline V gene sequence: CDR1 SGHVS, CDR2 FQNEAQ. DNA for the CDR3: TGTGCCAGCAGCGTTCGGGACATCATCACCGGGGAGCTGTTTTTT. This encodes CASSVRDIITGELFF. Based on the CDR3 plus reference TRBV7-8 and TRBJ2-2, the full variable domain is GAGVSQSPRYKVAKRGQDVALRCDPISGHVSLFWYQQALGQGPEFLTYFQNEAQLDKSGLPSDRFFAERPEGSVSTLKIQRTQQEDSAVYLCASSVRDIITGELFFGEGSRLTVL.

This chain uses TRBV12-5 with TRBJ1-5; TRBD1 might be the D (6 bases). The CDR3 has 16 amino acids. Trimming took off 6 bases at V and 7 bases at J, with 22 bases between the two ends. The germline CDR1 and CDR2 sequences are LGHNT and FRNRAP. CDR3 sequence: CASGPPGGPIAQPQHF. CDR3 DNA sequence: TGTGCTAGTGGCCCCCCCGGGGGCCCAATAGCCCAGCCCCAGCATTTT.

The count of this clone is one. The V and J genes are TRBV4-3 and TRBJ2-1; 7 bases line up with TRBD1. V shed 1 base, J shed 4 bases, and the junction held 7 bases outside the gene matches. Per the germline V gene, CDR1 is LGHNA and CDR2 is YSLEER. The CDR3 sequence is 16 residues long. The CDR3 DNA reads TGCGCCAGCAGCCAAGCAACGGGACAGACGTACAATGAGCAGTTCTTC. Protein sequence: CASSQATGQTYNEQFF.

This chain links TRBV3-1 (or the pseudogene TRBV3-2) with TRBJ2-5; unclear D gene. CDR3 length: 13 amino acids. From germline, CDR1 is LGHDT and CDR2 YNNKEL (reference sequence). The V gene lost 1 base and the J gene lost 5 bases, with 8 bases spanning the gap. CDR3 residues: CASSQGRWETQYF. CDR3 DNA sequence: TGTGCCAGCAGCCAAGGACGTTGGGAGACCCAGTACTTC.

The chain employs TRBV5-1 and TRBJ1-1; D not resolved. Germline-derived CDR1 and CDR2 are SGHRS and YFSETQ. V was pared by 0 bases and J by 0 bases, with 15 bases between. CDR3 size: 17 residues. The CDR3 coding sequence is TGCGCCAGCAGCTTGGATGATACGAGGCGAATGAACACTGAAGCTTTCTTT. The encoded protein is CASSLDDTRRMNTEAFF.